This T cell receptor (beta chain) was obtained from a study of T cell responses to AZD1222 COVID-19 vaccine. Profiled with immunoSEQ multiplex PCR; TCRdb holds only in-frame clones, not every one. The sample lists more than 100,000 clones; roughly 90% were seen once. The TCR was taken from an adult in good health. The input for sequencing was peripheral blood, taken on day 0 of AZD1222 vaccination.

The CDR3: CASTPGYGYTF. CDR3 DNA sequence: TGTGCCAGTACCCCGGGCTATGGCTACACCTTC. The rearrangement joins TRBV19 to TRBJ1-2; D remains ambiguous. The length of the CDR3 is 11 residues. Trimming removed 7 bases at V and 4 bases at J, with 7 bases between. The germline CDR1 and CDR2 sequences are LNHDA and SQIVND (reference sequence).